One sample yielded the 8 T cell receptor beta chains listed below, sequenced in a study of blood T cell repertoires in COVID-19. Using immunoSEQ multiplex PCR, the repertoire was profiled, and TCRdb retains in-frame clones only, with some absent. The repertoire holds 150,000 or so clones, over 80% seen once, with 2.9% in the top ten. The sequenced sample consisted of peripheral blood. These receptors were collected from a woman aged 60-75 years with acute or convalescent COVID-19.

The CDR3 bases are TGTGCCAGCAGCGTACTTACCGCGGGGGGAGTCTATGGCTACACCTTC. Translation gives CASSVLTAGGVYGYTF. The chain employs TRBV9 and TRBJ1-2; D may be TRBD1 (5 bases). V dropped 1 base and J dropped 4 bases, with 17 bases sitting between them. The germline V gene encodes CDR1 SGDLS and CDR2 YYNGEE. The CDR3 runs 16 residues.

The CDR3, as DNA: TGTGCCAGCCGGGACTGGAGGGCGGGTACTAAGCAGTACTTC. Its translation: CASRDWRAGTKQYF. This chain links TRBV25-1 with TRBJ2-7, with a tentative D call TRBD2 (6 bases). V was cut by 8 bases and J by 8 bases, with 22 bases left in between. CDR3 size: 14 residues. Germline CDR1 and CDR2: MGHDK and SYGVNS.

CDR3: CASSLERFEQFF. Here the CDR3 DNA reads TGTGCCAGCAGTTTAGAGAGGTTTGAGCAGTTCTTC. The gene calls are TRBV28 and TRBJ2-1; D uncertain. Germline lookup yields CDR1 MDHEN and CDR2 SYDVKM. The CDR3 totals 12 residues. Trimming shortened V by 2 bases and J by 9 bases, and 8 bases separated the two germline ends.

In this sample, this clone turned up a few times. V gene TRBV6-5 combines with J gene TRBJ1-1; 8 bases agree with TRBD1. Germline CDR1 MNHEY, CDR2 SVGAGI. Germline trimming cut 2 bases from V and 1 base from J; bases unmatched to any gene: 3. There are 15 residues in the CDR3. CDR3 DNA sequence: TGTGCCAGCAGTTACCCGGACAGGGCGAACACTGAAGCTTTCTTT. Its translation is CASSYPDRANTEAFF.

This clone was seen a single time. V is TRBV7-9 and J is TRBJ1-1; D is unclear. V dropped 1 base and J dropped 1 base, with 7 bases sitting between them. This CDR3 has 14 amino acids. Per the germline V gene, CDR1 is SEHNR and CDR2 is FQNEAQ (reference sequence). This chain's CDR3 is CASSLVQTNTEAFF. The CDR3 nucleotides are TGTGCCAGCAGCTTAGTACAGACGAACACTGAAGCTTTCTTT.

J is TRBJ1-2 and V is TRBV3-1 (or the pseudogene TRBV3-2); no reliable D call. Trimming pared 2 bases from V and 9 bases from J, leaving 16 bases between. The CDR3 covers 14 residues. The germline V gene has CDR1 LGHDT and CDR2 YNNKEL (reference sequence). The CDR3, as DNA: TGTGCCAGCAGCCAAAATATCGTCGAGGGCAGCTACACCTTC. Protein: CASSQNIVEGSYTF.

The chain is built from TRBV18 and TRBJ2-2, with TRBD1 identical over 7 bases. Germline CDR1 reads KGHSH; CDR2 reads LQKENI. The CDR3 is 15 amino acids. V lost 6 bases, J lost 5 bases, and 9 bases stayed unmatched. The CDR3 DNA follows: TGTGCCAGCTCTCCCGGGACAGTAATTACCGGGGAGCTGTTTTTT. Protein sequence: CASSPGTVITGELFF. The whole variable domain, filled in from reference TRBV18 and TRBJ2-2, reads NAGVMQNPRHLVRRRGQEARLRCSPMKGHSHVYWYRQLPEEGLKFMVYLQKENIIDESGMPKERFSAEFPKEGPSILRIQQVVRGDSAAYFCASSPGTVITGELFFGEGSRLTVL.

The V and J genes are TRBV6-6 and TRBJ1-2, with a tentative D call TRBD1 (6 bases). There are 12 residues in the CDR3. Per germline, CDR1 MNHNY and CDR2 SVGAGI (reference sequence). The CDR3 is CGSDSPNYGYTF. In DNA form, the CDR3 reads TGTGGCTCGGACAGCCCTAACTATGGCTACACCTTC.